Listed below are T cell receptor beta chains from one sample, sequenced in a study of shared clonotypes between healthy human individuals. Sequenced by immunoSEQ multiplex PCR; TCRdb stores in-frame clones only, minus some. The sample yields 2 million to 2.5 million clones, more than 90% seen once. Input material: naive CD4+ T cells sorted from blood. These TCRs come from a young man in good health. The CDR3 runs from the conserved cysteine through the conserved F or W. The D gene is left open where the match is weak. The size entry is marked missing in some rows and otherwise reads once, few, many or a size class.

TGTGCCAGCAGTTTACTGGGCAGGTCTAACTATGGCTACACCTTC,CASSLLGRSNYGYTF,.,TRBJ1-2,.,TRBV28
TGTGCCAGCAGTTATACCTATAATTCACCCCTCCACTTT,CASSYTYNSPLHF,.,TRBJ1-6,.,TRBV5-4
TGTGCCAGCAGTGAAGCCTATAGGGGTCAGCCCCAGCATTTT,CASSEAYRGQPQHF,.,TRBJ1-5,.,TRBV6-1
TGTGCCTGGAGACGACAGGCTGAAGCTTTCTTT,CAWRRQAEAFF,few,TRBJ1-1,.,TRBV30
TGTGCCAGTAGTAGCCGGACAGGGACTAACTATGGCTACACCTTC,CASSSRTGTNYGYTF,once,TRBJ1-2,TRBD1,TRBV19
TGCGCCAGCAGCTCCAAGGGGAACACTGAAGCTTTCTTT,CASSSKGNTEAFF,.,TRBJ1-1,.,TRBV5-1
TGTGCCAGCAGTGAAGTTGGAGACAGAGATGGCTACACCTTC,CASSEVGDRDGYTF,.,TRBJ1-2,.,TRBV6-1
TGTGCCAGCAGTCTATATGCGACAGCGAATTACGAGCAGTACTTC,CASSLYATANYEQYF,.,TRBJ2-7,.,TRBV27
TGTGCCAGCTCCCCCGGTGGGGGCCCCTCTGGAAACACCATATATTTT,CASSPGGGPSGNTIYF,.,TRBJ1-3,.,TRBV18
TGTGCCACTTCTCAGGGCCCCACGGAACCCCAGCATTTT,CATSQGPTEPQHF,.,TRBJ1-5,.,TRBV10-3
TGCGCCAGCAGCTCAACAACAGGGGGCTTCTACGAGCAGTACTTC,CASSSTTGGFYEQYF,.,TRBJ2-7,TRBD1,TRBV5-1
TGTGCCAGCTCACCACTGACTTCACCCTACGAGCAGTACTTC,CASSPLTSPYEQYF,.,TRBJ2-7,.,TRBV18
TGTGCCAGCAGCACATCCCCAATTGGAAACACTGAAGCTTTCTTT,CASSTSPIGNTEAFF,.,TRBJ1-1,.,TRBV11-1
TGTGCCAGCATCCGGGACAGAGCACAAGAGACCCAGTACTTC,CASIRDRAQETQYF,once,TRBJ2-5,TRBD1,TRBV2
TGTGCCAGCAGTTTAGGCAGGGTAGATACCGGGGAGCTGTTTTTT,CASSLGRVDTGELFF,.,TRBJ2-2,.,TRBV27